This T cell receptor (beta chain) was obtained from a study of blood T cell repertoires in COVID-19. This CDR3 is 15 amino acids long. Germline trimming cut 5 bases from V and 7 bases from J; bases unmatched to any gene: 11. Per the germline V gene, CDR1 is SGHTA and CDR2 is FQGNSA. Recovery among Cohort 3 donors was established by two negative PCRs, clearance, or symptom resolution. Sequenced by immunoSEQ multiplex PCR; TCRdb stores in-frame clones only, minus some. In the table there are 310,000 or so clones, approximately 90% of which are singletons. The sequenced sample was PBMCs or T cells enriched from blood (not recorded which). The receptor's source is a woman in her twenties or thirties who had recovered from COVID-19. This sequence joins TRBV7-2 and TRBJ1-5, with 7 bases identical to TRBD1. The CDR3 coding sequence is TGTGCCAGCAGCGTCGAGACAGGGCCTGGGCAGCCCCAGCATTTT. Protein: CASSVETGPGQPQHF.